This TCR beta chain is drawn from a study of cytomegalovirus exposure and HLA in healthy donors. General study findings and limits: Later, an analysis showed that TCR beta chains associated with HLA were more clonally expanded than others that were equally common. Associated with cytomegalovirus, according to the listing, were 150 to 200 TCR beta chains.

Primers for the PCR totalled 60 Vbeta and 13 Jbeta. This table comes from immunoSEQ multiplex PCR, and its TCRdb copy is limited to in-frame clones, with some not included. This repertoire shows about 85,000 clones, 60% to 80% found once; its top ten account for over 20%. In regard to this clone: What it binds is not known.

With V trimmed by 6 bases and J by 5 bases, 14 bases remained unmatched. The CDR3 has 15 residues. Germline V gene sequence: CDR1 SQVTM, CDR2 ANQGSEA. The rearrangement uses TRBV29-1 and TRBJ1-1; 8 bases agree with TRBD1. Sequencing was carried out using PBMCs. The clonotype was recovered from a woman in her forties or fifties in good health and CMV-seropositive. Written as DNA, the CDR3 is TGCAGCGTCCGAAGCACAGGGGGAAGGGGAACTGAAGCTTTCTTT. Translation gives CSVRSTGGRGTEAFF.